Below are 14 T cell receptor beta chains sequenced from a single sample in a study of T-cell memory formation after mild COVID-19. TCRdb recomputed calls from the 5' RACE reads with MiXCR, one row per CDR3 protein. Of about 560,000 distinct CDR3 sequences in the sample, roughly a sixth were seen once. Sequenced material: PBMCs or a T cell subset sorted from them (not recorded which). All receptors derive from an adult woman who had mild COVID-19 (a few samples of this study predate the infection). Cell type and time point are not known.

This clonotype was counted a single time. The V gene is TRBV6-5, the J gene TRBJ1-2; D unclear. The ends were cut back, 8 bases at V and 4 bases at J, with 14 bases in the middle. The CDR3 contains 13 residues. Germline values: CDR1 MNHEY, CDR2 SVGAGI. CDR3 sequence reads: CASRWREGYGYTF. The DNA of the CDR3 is TGTGCCAGCCGGTGGAGGGAGGGCTATGGCTACACCTTC.

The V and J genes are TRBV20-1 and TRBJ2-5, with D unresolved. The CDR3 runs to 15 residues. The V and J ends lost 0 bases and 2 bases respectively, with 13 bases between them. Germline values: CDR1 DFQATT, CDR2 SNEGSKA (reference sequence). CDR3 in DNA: TGCAGTGCTAGAGATCCGGCCAGGCCTCAAGAGACCCAGTACTTC. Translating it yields CSARDPARPQETQYF.

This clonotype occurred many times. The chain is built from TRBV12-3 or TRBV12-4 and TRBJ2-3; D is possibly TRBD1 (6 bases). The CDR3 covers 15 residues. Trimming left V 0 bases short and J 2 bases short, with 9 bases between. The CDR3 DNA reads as TGTGCCAGCAGTTTAGCGGGGGCTATCACAGATACGCAGTATTTT. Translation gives CASSLAGAITDTQYF.

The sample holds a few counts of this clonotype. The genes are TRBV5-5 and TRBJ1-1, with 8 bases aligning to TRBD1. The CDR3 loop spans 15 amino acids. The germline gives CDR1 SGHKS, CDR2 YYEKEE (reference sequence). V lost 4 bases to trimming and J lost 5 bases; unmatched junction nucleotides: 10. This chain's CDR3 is CASSRGRGRDTEAFF. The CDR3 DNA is TGTGCCAGCAGCCGTGGCAGGGGGCGAGATACTGAAGCTTTCTTT.

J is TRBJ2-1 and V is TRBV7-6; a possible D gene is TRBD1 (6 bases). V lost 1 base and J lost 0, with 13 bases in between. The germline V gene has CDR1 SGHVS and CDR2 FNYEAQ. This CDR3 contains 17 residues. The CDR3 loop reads CASSLVGGRSSYNEQFF. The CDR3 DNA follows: TGTGCCAGCAGCTTAGTTGGGGGCCGGAGCTCCTACAATGAGCAGTTCTTC.

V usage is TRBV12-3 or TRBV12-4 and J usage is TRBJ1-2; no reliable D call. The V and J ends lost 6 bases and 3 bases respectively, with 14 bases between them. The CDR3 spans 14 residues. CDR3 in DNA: TGTGCCAGCAGGGTCGGAAATGGCCACTATGGCTACACCTTC. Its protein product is CASRVGNGHYGYTF.

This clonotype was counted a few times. CDR3 residues: CSVVSPDSYEQYF. Written as DNA, the CDR3 is TGCAGCGTTGTATCTCCAGACAGTTACGAGCAGTACTTC. The chain has TRBV29-1 and TRBJ2-7, with D possibly matching TRBD1 (5 bases). V gave up 4 bases and J gave up 4 bases, with 14 bases separating them. Germline assignment: CDR1 SQVTM and CDR2 ANQGSEA. The CDR3 spans 13 residues.

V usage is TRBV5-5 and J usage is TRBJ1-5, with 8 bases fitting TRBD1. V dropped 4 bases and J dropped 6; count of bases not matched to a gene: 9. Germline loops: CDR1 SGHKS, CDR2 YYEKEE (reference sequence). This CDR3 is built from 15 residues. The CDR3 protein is CASSLSGGAGQPQHF. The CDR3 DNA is TGTGCCAGCAGCCTCTCAGGGGGCGCGGGTCAGCCCCAGCATTTT.

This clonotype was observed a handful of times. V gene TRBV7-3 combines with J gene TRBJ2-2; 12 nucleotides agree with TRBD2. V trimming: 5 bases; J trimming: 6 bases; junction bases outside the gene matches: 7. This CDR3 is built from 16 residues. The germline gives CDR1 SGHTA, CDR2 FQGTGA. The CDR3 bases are TGTGCCAGCAGCCCCTGGACTAGCGGGACGTCCGGGGAGCTGTTTTTT. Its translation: CASSPWTSGTSGELFF.

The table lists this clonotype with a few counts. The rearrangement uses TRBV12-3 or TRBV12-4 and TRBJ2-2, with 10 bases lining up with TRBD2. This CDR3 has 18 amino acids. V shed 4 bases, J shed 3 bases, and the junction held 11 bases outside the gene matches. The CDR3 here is CASSWTLAGEGYTGELFF. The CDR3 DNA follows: TGTGCCAGCAGTTGGACTCTAGCGGGAGAAGGATACACCGGGGAGCTGTTTTTT.

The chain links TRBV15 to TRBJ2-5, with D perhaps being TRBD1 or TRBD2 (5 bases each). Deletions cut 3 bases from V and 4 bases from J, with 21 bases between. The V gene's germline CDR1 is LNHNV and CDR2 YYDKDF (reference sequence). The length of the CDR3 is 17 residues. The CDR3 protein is CATSSGEGLTQGETQYF. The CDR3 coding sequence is TGTGCCACCAGCAGCGGAGAGGGGTTGACCCAGGGAGAGACCCAGTACTTC.

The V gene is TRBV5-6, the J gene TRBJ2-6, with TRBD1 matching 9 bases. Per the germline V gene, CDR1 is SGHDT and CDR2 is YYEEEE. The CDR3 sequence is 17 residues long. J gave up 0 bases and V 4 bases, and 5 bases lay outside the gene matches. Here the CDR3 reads CASSVYRGLSGANVLTF. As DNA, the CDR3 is TGTGCCAGCAGCGTGTACAGGGGGCTCTCTGGGGCCAACGTCCTGACTTTC.

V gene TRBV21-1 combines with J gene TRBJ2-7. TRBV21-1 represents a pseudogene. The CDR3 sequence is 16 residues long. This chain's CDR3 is CASSKVDSGVPYEQYF. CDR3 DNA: TGTGCCAGCAGCAAAGTCGATAGCGGAGTTCCCTACGAGCAGTACTTC.

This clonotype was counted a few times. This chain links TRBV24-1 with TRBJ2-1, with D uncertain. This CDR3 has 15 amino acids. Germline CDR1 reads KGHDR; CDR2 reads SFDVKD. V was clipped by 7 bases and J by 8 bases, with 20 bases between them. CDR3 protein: CATSRMGRRSDEQFF. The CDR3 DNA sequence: TGTGCCACCAGCCGAATGGGTAGACGGAGCGATGAGCAGTTCTTC.